This passage covers 14 T cell receptor beta chains from one sample sequenced in a study of neurological immune-mediated disorders. TCRdb used MiXCR to reprocess the 5' RACE reads, holding one entry per CDR3 protein. The data show tens of thousands of distinct CDR3 sequences, with 5% to 6.5% seen just once and over 7% held by the top ten. Documented time point: longitudinal time-point 2. Source material: PBMCs. The receptors shown here come from a woman aged 60-75 years with multiple sclerosis.

In this sample, this clonotype turned up many times. V gene TRBV20-1 combines with J gene TRBJ2-5; D is unresolved. CDR1 and CDR2 (germline): DFQATT, SNEGSKA (reference sequence). Trimming took off 4 bases at V and 5 bases at J, with 14 bases between the two ends. The CDR3 sequence is 13 residues long. In DNA form, the CDR3 reads TGCAGTGCTAATCTGGTATCCTTTGAGACCCAGTACTTC. Protein: CSANLVSFETQYF.

This clonotype was counted ten times or more. V is TRBV11-2 and J is TRBJ2-6; the D is unclear. The CDR3 is 19 residues long. The germline V gene encodes CDR1 SGHAT and CDR2 FQNNGV. V was pared by 3 bases and J by 0 bases, with 18 bases between. DNA of the CDR3: TGTGCCAGCAGCTTTGGGTCAGGCAGGTCGTCCTCTGGGGCCAACGTCCTGACTTTC. As protein: CASSFGSGRSSSGANVLTF.

This clonotype was detected ten times or more. This chain links TRBV5-5 with TRBJ2-2; tentative D call: TRBD2 (6 bases). Germline V gene data show CDR1 as SGHKS and CDR2 as YYEKEE (reference sequence). This CDR3 is built from 16 residues. Trimming removed 3 bases at V and 5 bases at J, with 17 bases between. CDR3 nucleotide sequence: TGTGCCAGCAGCTCCGTGGGCGGGGCCGGGACCGGGGAGCTGTTTTTT. Its translation: CASSSVGGAGTGELFF.

This clonotype was recorded many times. The chain couples TRBV20-1 to TRBJ2-7; unclear D gene. Trimming removed 0 bases at V and 6 bases at J, with 6 bases between. Germline-derived CDR1 and CDR2 are DFQATT and SNEGSKA (reference sequence). This CDR3 is 11 amino acids long. The CDR3 reads CSARDLGEQYF. The CDR3 DNA follows: TGCAGTGCTAGAGATCTGGGCGAGCAGTACTTC.

This clonotype was detected many times. The chain uses TRBV20-1 and TRBJ2-7; D possibly corresponds to TRBD2 (5 bases). Trimming removed 0 bases at V and 11 bases at J, with 20 bases between. The CDR3 loop spans 14 amino acids. Germline assignment: CDR1 DFQATT and CDR2 SNEGSKA (reference sequence). In DNA form, the CDR3 reads TGCAGTGCTAGAGAAGCAAGGAGATATACGAGGGAGTACTTC. It encodes CSAREARRYTREYF.

This clonotype has at least ten counts. J is TRBJ2-2 and V is TRBV29-1; D not resolved. Trimming removed 4 bases from V and 0 bases from J, with 9 bases in between. This CDR3 comprises 14 residues. Germline CDR1 SQVTM, CDR2 ANQGSEA. CDR3 bases: TGCAGCGTTGTCGGCCAGACGAACACCGGGGAGCTGTTTTTT. Protein product: CSVVGQTNTGELFF.

In its sample, this clonotype was seen many times. The chain has TRBV2 and TRBJ2-3; 8 bases map to TRBD1. The junction had 16 bases not matched to a gene; V was cut back by 7 bases and J by 10 bases. The germline V gene has CDR1 SNHLY and CDR2 FYNNEI. The CDR3 is 15 residues long. The CDR3 here is CASTDQGAQAEAQYF. The CDR3 bases are TGTGCCAGCACCGACCAGGGGGCGCAAGCGGAGGCGCAGTATTTT. Full variable domain (missing parts from reference TRBV2 and TRBJ2-3): EPEVTQTPSHQVTQMGQEVILRCVPISNHLYFYWYRQILGQKVEFLVSFYNNEISEKSEIFDDQFSVERPDGSNFTLKIRSTKLEDSAMYFCASTDQGAQAEAQYFGPGTRLTVL.

This clonotype was counted only a few times. The rearrangement joins TRBV6-5 to TRBJ2-3; D gene unclear. CDR1 is MNHEY and CDR2 is SVGAGI in the germline V gene. V lost 2 bases, J lost 2 bases, and 5 bases lay in between. The CDR3 length is 13 residues. DNA for the CDR3: TGTGCCAGCAGTTACCCTCACACAGATACGCAGTATTTT. This translates into CASSYPHTDTQYF.

This clonotype was recorded at least ten times. The chain couples TRBV30 to TRBJ2-4; D remains ambiguous. The length of the CDR3 is 12 residues. V was clipped by 2 bases and J by 0 bases, with 2 bases between them. Germline V CDR1 and CDR2: GTSNPN, SVGIG (reference sequence). The CDR3 sequence is CAWSKAKNIQYF. DNA of the CDR3: TGTGCCTGGAGTAAAGCCAAAAACATTCAGTACTTC.

The CDR3 sequence is CASSMGQGALFGAFF. DNA for the CDR3: TGTGCCAGCTCCATGGGACAGGGGGCTCTCTTTGGAGCTTTCTTT. The V gene is TRBV18, the J gene TRBJ1-1; 12 nucleotides agree with TRBD1. Looked up from germline, CDR1 is KGHSH and CDR2 is LQKENI. V was pared by 6 bases and J by 10 bases, with 12 bases of the junction left unmatched. The CDR3 has 15 amino acids.

The chain couples TRBV20-1 to TRBJ1-5; 7 nucleotides align to TRBD1. The CDR3 spans 13 residues. Germline assignment: CDR1 DFQATT and CDR2 SNEGSKA (reference sequence). CDR3 sequence: CATYDRAGQPQHF. CDR3 sequence (DNA): TGCGCGACCTACGACAGGGCTGGGCAGCCCCAGCATTTT.

Many counts were recorded for this clonotype. The rearrangement joins TRBV28 to TRBJ1-1; the D is unclear. Germline V gene lookup returns CDR1 MDHEN and CDR2 SYDVKM. This CDR3 spans 13 amino acids. V was cut by 6 bases and J by 7 bases, with 15 bases left in between. DNA for the CDR3: TGTGCCAGCAGCCCGGGAAATTTTGGTGAAGCTTTCTTT. This codes for CASSPGNFGEAFF.

This clonotype was counted many times. The chain employs TRBV28 and TRBJ1-3; D uncertain. This CDR3 region has 14 residues. V lost 2 bases to trimming and J lost 0 bases, with 5 bases between them. CDR1 is MDHEN and CDR2 is SYDVKM in the germline V gene. The CDR3 sequence is CASSLQRSGNTIYF. CDR3 sequence (DNA): TGTGCCAGCAGTTTACAGCGCTCTGGAAACACCATATATTTT.

This clonotype occurred a few times. This chain connects TRBV7-6 to TRBJ1-1; D not certain. Trimming took off 3 bases at V and 3 bases at J, with 8 bases between the two ends. The CDR3 is 13 amino acids. From germline, CDR1 is SGHVS and CDR2 FNYEAQ. As DNA, the CDR3 is TGTGCCAGCAGCTTGTTGGTGGACACTGAAGCTTTCTTT. Protein: CASSLLVDTEAFF.